The table lists the clone carrying this T cell receptor (beta chain) with many counts. The data were taken from a study of T cell repertoires in cytomegalovirus infection. Study in general: Signatures in public TCR beta sequences pointed to both CMV infection and matching HLA type.

TCRdb reprocessed the reads with MiXCR, giving one entry per CDR3 protein. Of some 300,000 distinct CDR3 sequences in the sample, 9.6% were seen once. The TCR originated in a human donor in good health (CMV status not recorded). Some clones in this sample may be carry-over from other donors' samples. Sequenced: PBMCs.

CDR3 nucleotides: TGTGCCAGCAGCCCATCCCCGGCAGGGGGCTGGAATGAGCAGTTCTTC. Residues: CASSPSPAGGWNEQFF. J is TRBJ2-1 and V is TRBV28; 8 nucleotides match TRBD1. Germline V gene lookup returns CDR1 MDHEN and CDR2 SYDVKM. Germline trimming cut 6 bases from V and 7 bases from J; bases unmatched to any gene: 14. The CDR3 extends over 16 amino acids.